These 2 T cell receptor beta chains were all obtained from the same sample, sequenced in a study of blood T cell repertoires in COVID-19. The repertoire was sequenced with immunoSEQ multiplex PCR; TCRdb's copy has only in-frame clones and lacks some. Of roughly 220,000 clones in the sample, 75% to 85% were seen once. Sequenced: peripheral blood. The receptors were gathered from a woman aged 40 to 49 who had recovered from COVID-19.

The CDR3 region has the DNA TGTGCCAGCAGCCAAGTAGCCAGCGAGCAGTTCTTC. Residues: CASSQVASEQFF. The chain combines TRBV14 with TRBJ2-1; no definite D call. V was trimmed by 1 base and J by 10 bases, leaving 8 bases between them. This CDR3 has 12 amino acids. Germline V gives CDR1 SGHDN, CDR2 FVKESK. Using reference TRBV14 and TRBJ2-1 for the parts outside the CDR3, the full variable domain is EAGVTQFPSHSVIEKGQTVTLRCDPISGHDNLYWYRRVMGKEIKFLLHFVKESKQDESGMPNNRFLAERTGGTYSTLKVQPAELEDSGVYFCASSQVASEQFFGPGTRLTVL.

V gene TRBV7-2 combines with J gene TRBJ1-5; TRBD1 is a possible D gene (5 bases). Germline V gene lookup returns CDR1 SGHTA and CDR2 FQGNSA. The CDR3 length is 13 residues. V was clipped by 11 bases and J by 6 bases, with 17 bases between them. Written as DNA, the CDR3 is TGTGCCTGTGGGGCGGGGAAGGGTCAGCCCCAGCATTTT. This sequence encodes CACGAGKGQPQHF.